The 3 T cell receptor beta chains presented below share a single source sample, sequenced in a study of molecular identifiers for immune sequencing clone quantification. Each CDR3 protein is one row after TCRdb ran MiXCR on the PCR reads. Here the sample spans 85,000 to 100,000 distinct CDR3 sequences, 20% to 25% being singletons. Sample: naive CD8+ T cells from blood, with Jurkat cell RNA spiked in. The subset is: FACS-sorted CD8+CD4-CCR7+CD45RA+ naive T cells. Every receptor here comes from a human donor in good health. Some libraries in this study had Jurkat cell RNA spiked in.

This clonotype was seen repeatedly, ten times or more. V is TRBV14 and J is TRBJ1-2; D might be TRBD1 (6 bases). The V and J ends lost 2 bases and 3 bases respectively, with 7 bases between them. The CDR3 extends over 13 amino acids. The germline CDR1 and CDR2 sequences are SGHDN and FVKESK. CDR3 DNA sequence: TGTGCCAGCAGCCAACAGGGGCACTATGGCTACACCTTC. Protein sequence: CASSQQGHYGYTF.

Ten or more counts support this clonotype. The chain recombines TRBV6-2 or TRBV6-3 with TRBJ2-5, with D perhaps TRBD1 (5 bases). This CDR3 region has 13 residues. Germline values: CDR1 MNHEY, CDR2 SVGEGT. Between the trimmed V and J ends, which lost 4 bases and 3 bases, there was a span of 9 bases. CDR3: CASSFLTEETQYF. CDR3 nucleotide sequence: TGTGCCAGCAGTTTCTTGACAGAAGAGACCCAGTACTTC.

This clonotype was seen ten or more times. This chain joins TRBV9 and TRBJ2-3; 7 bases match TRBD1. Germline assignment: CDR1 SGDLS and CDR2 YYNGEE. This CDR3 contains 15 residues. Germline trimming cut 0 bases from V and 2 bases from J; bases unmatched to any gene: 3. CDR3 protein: CASSVGGGHTDTQYF. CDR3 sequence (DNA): TGTGCCAGCAGCGTAGGAGGGGGCCACACAGATACGCAGTATTTT.